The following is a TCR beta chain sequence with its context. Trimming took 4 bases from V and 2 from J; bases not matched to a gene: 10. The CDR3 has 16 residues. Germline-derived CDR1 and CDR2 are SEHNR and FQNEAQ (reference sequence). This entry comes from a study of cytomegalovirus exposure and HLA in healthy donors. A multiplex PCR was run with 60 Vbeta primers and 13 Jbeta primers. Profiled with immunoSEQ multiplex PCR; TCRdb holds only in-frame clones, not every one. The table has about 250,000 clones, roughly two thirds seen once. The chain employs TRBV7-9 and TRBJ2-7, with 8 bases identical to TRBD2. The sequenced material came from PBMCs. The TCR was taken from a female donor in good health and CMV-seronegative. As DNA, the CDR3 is TGTGCCAGCAGCTCCCCCCCGGCGGGAGGCGCCTACGAGCAGTACTTC. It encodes CASSSPPAGGAYEQYF.